Included here is one T cell receptor beta chain sequence, with context. Its antigen remains unidentified. TRB cDNA libraries were made by UMI-labeled 5' RACE. TCRdb re-called the 5' RACE reads and catalogs CDR3 proteins one per entry, DNA excluded. The sample has under 70,000 distinct CDR3 sequences, and its top ten clones hold 4% to 5.5%. This CDR3 is built from 15 residues. CDR1 is SGHRS and CDR2 is YFSETQ in the germline V gene. These data belong to a study of CXCR3-negative and CXCR3-positive naive CD8 T cells. Study-wide results and limits: The study found that naive CXCR3-negative and CXCR3-positive cells shared TRBV-TRBJ usage, while memory cells differed. CXCR3-negative naive cells had less hydrophobic TRB CDR3s than did CXCR3-positive naive cells. Both naive subsets showed comparably high diversity, and memory CD8+ cells showed much lower diversity.

This clonotype was obtained from a human donor in good health. Some clones in this sample may be carry-over from other donors' samples. Sequenced: naive CXCR3+ CD8+ T cells from blood. Subset given: CD45RO-CCR7+CD27+CD95- naive CD8+ T cells expressing CXCR3 (TNR3+). The chain has TRBV5-1 and TRBJ1-1. CDR3: CASSLYPRPDTEAFF.